This T cell receptor (beta chain) was documented in a study of memory CD4+ T cells and cytomegalovirus serostatus. Study summary: Of the healthy Belgian adults, eight or nine were CMV seropositive and 20 to 30 seronegative.

The CDR3 consists of 14 residues. V dropped 3 bases and J dropped 1 base, with 9 bases sitting between them. Germline V gene lookup returns CDR1 MGHDK and CDR2 SYGVNS. The sort gate was single viable CD3+CD4+CD8-CD45RO+ cells for memory CD4+ T cells. Using immunoSEQ multiplex PCR, the repertoire was profiled, and TCRdb retains in-frame clones only, with some absent. The sample gives just under 40,000 clones, roughly 78% of which show up once; about 0.73% is in the top ten. This clone has just a few counts. The gene calls are TRBV25-1 and TRBJ1-1, with D maybe TRBD1 (6 bases). Sequenced: memory CD4+ T cells from blood. This receptor was identified in an adult in good health and CMV-seronegative. The CDR3 DNA reads TGTGCCAGCAGTGAGGGACATCGGAACACTGAAGCTTTCTTT. Translating gives CASSEGHRNTEAFF.